The present entry profiles one TCR beta chain with its context. Its antigen is unidentified. Trimming cost V 0 bases and J 4 bases, with 7 bases left between them. The CDR3 covers 14 residues. The germline CDR1 and CDR2 sequences are MNHEY and SVGAGI. Assay: immunoSEQ multiplex PCR; the TCRdb copy retains only in-frame clones and omits some. The data contain around 76,000 clones, over 80% of them singletons. The data are from a study of OX40 agonist ivuxolimab in advanced cancers. In the study overall: At approximately 83% male, the cohort had a mean age of about 60 years, ranging from about 20 to 90. Prior therapy, whether anti-PD-1, anti-PD-L1 or anti-CTLA-4, was allowed, and roughly 40% had some. Partial responses occurred in three patients (one hepatocellular carcinoma, two cutaneous melanoma).

Study observations and caveats: Dose levels from 0.1 to 3.0 mg/kg saw CD4+ and CD8+ blood T cells expand clonally by week 6.

This TCR was recovered from an adult with an advanced solid tumor such as melanoma, head and neck, liver or kidney cancer. The rearrangement links TRBV6-5 to TRBJ2-1, with D hard to call. The sample here was CD4+ or CD8+ T cells sorted from blood, taken in a trial of the OX40 agonist ivuxolimab. This chain's CDR3 is CASSYSGPYNEQFF. The CDR3 DNA is TGTGCCAGCAGTTACTCCGGGCCTTACAATGAGCAGTTCTTC.